These 16 T cell receptor beta chains were all obtained from the same sample, sequenced in a study of T cell responses to AZD1222 COVID-19 vaccine. Profiled with immunoSEQ multiplex PCR; TCRdb holds only in-frame clones, not every one. The table has under 150,000 clones, 92% seen once. Sequencing was performed on peripheral blood, taken on day 0 of AZD1222 vaccination. The receptors originated from an adult in good health.

This chain joins TRBV6-4 and TRBJ1-2; D ambiguous. The CDR3 covers 12 residues. The ends were cut back, 2 bases at V and 3 bases at J, with 4 bases in the middle. CDR1 and CDR2 (germline): MRHNA, SNTAGT. CDR3 bases: TGTGCCAGCAGTGACAGAGACTATGGCTACACCTTC. Amino acid sequence: CASSDRDYGYTF.

The CDR3 coding sequence is TGTGCCAGCAGCTCTCCCCGGGTCGAATGGCGCGAGCAGTACTTC. Its translation: CASSSPRVEWREQYF. This chain links TRBV6-2 or TRBV6-3 with TRBJ2-7, with no clear D. CDR3 length equals 15 residues. Trimming cost V 6 bases and J 6 bases, with 21 bases left between them. Germline V gene sequence: CDR1 MNHEY, CDR2 SVGEGT.

The chain carries TRBV4-2 and TRBJ2-3, with D possibly being TRBD1 (5 bases). V was cut by 1 base and J by 1 base, with 12 bases left in between. CDR1 is LGHNA, CDR2 YNFKEQ, per germline. The CDR3 consists of 16 residues. CDR3 nucleotide sequence: TGTGCCAGCAGCCAAGTATCAGGGTCTGGCACAGATACGCAGTATTTT. Its translation is CASSQVSGSGTDTQYF.

The chain recombines TRBV2 with TRBJ1-4, with TRBD1 identical over 7 bases. Germline CDR1 and CDR2: SNHLY and FYNNEI. The CDR3 totals 15 residues. The V and J ends lost 6 bases and 4 bases, in that order; junction bases with no gene match: 8. The CDR3, as DNA: TGTGCCAGCAGCCCATTACAGGGGTATAATGAAAAACTGTTTTTT. Protein sequence: CASSPLQGYNEKLFF.

The chain uses TRBV14 and TRBJ1-1; D gene ambiguous. Germline V gene lookup returns CDR1 SGHDN and CDR2 FVKESK. V was trimmed by 1 base and J by 1 base, leaving 13 bases between them. This CDR3 contains 16 residues. DNA for the CDR3: TGTGCCAGCAGCCAAGTCGAATTTTGGGGGAACACTGAAGCTTTCTTT. Protein: CASSQVEFWGNTEAFF.

This clone was recorded once. V gene TRBV5-4 combines with J gene TRBJ1-3; D is unresolved. The CDR3 has 15 amino acids. Looked up from germline, CDR1 is SGHNT and CDR2 is YYREEE (reference sequence). V shed 0 bases and J shed 3 bases, with 10 bases lying between them. In DNA form, the CDR3 reads TGTGCCAGCAGCTTGGGCGTAGGCATTGGAAACACCATATATTTT. Protein: CASSLGVGIGNTIYF.

This chain links TRBV28 with TRBJ1-1; TRBD1 agrees at 7 bases. Per the germline V gene, CDR1 is MDHEN and CDR2 is SYDVKM. This CDR3 comprises 15 residues. The V gene end was trimmed by 6 bases and the J gene end by 10 bases; junction bases not matched to a gene: 17. As DNA, the CDR3 is TGTGCCAGCAGCCCTACGACAGGGATAGTGAGTGGAGCTTTCTTT. This codes for CASSPTTGIVSGAFF.

The gene calls are TRBV11-2 and TRBJ2-1; 9 nucleotides align to TRBD2. Germline V gene sequence: CDR1 SGHAT, CDR2 FQNNGV. The CDR3 contains 16 residues. J gave up 6 bases and V 5 bases, and 11 bases lay outside the gene matches. CDR3 loop: CASSRQRLAGSNEQFF. The CDR3 DNA reads as TGTGCCAGCAGCAGACAACGGCTAGCGGGGAGCAATGAGCAGTTCTTC.

This clone occurred once. V gene TRBV6-6 combines with J gene TRBJ1-4; weak D call: TRBD1 (6 bases). Looked up from germline, CDR1 is MNHNY and CDR2 is SVGAGI (reference sequence). The CDR3 consists of 16 residues. Trimming took 2 bases from V and 3 from J, leaving 13 bases between them. CDR3 sequence: CASSYAQGLANEKLFF. CDR3 DNA: TGTGCCAGCAGTTACGCACAGGGCCTCGCTAATGAAAAACTGTTTTTT.

This clone occurred once. The J gene is TRBJ1-1, the V gene TRBV29-1; D is ambiguous. The CDR3 is made up of 9 amino acids. CDR1 and CDR2 from the germline V gene are SQVTM and ANQGSEA. V lost 3 bases to trimming and J lost 8 bases, with 4 bases between them. The CDR3 DNA reads as TGCAGCGTTGACAGGGAAGCTTTCTTT. Amino acid sequence: CSVDREAFF.

The chain carries TRBV23-1 and TRBJ1-1, with a weak D call TRBD1 (5 bases). TRBV23-1 has ORF status, its function being uncertain. The CDR3 runs to 14 residues. V was clipped by 0 bases and J by 11 bases, with 16 bases between them. The DNA for the CDR3 is TGCGCCAGCAGTCAATCGAACAGGAAATTAACGGCTTTCTTT. It translates to CASSQSNRKLTAFF.

This clone has only one observation. The V gene is TRBV5-4, the J gene TRBJ1-6, with D unclear. Germline V gene data show CDR1 as SGHNT and CDR2 as YYREEE (reference sequence). CDR3 length: 15 amino acids. The V end was cut by 0 bases, the J end by 7 bases, with 11 bases between. CDR3 in DNA: TGTGCCAGCAGCTTGGATTCTTCTACGAATTCACCCCTCCACTTT. This codes for CASSLDSSTNSPLHF. Full variable domain (remainder filled in from reference TRBV5-4 and TRBJ1-6): ETGVTQSPTHLIKTRGQQVTLRCSSQSGHNTVSWYQQALGQGPQFIFQYYREEENGRGNFPPRFSGLQFPNYSSELNVNALELDDSALYLCASSLDSSTNSPLHFGNGTRLTVT.

The chain is built from TRBV4-1 and TRBJ1-3; D unclear. The CDR3 consists of 15 residues. Germline assignment: CDR1 MGHRA and CDR2 YSYEKL. With 1 base removed from V and 0 bases from J, the gap between germline ends came to 7 bases. This CDR3 reads CASSQAQSSGNTIYF. The CDR3 DNA reads TGCGCCAGCAGCCAAGCTCAGTCCTCTGGAAACACCATATATTTT.

This clone was observed once. The V and J genes are TRBV5-1 and TRBJ1-3, with 7 nucleotides matching TRBD1. The V and J ends lost 1 base and 3 bases, in that order; junction bases with no gene match: 1. Germline CDR1 SGHRS, CDR2 YFSETQ. The CDR3 contains 14 residues. The CDR3, as DNA: TGCGCCAGCAGCTTGCGGGACAGTGGAAACACCATATATTTT. As protein: CASSLRDSGNTIYF.

This clone has just one count. CDR3 sequence (DNA): TGTGCCAGCAGTTTCACTCGGGGCAATCAGCCCCAGCATTTT. Its translation: CASSFTRGNQPQHF. The V and J genes are TRBV2 and TRBJ1-5; no firm D call. The germline CDR1 and CDR2 sequences are SNHLY and FYNNEI. V was trimmed by 5 bases and J by 2 bases, leaving 10 bases between them. The CDR3 sequence is 14 residues long.

About this clone: The sample carries other DNA sequences with the same CDR3. This chain joins TRBV7-9 and TRBJ1-1; D gene unclear. CDR1 and CDR2 (germline): SEHNR, FQNEAQ (reference sequence). This CDR3 contains 13 residues. The V end was cut by 1 base, the J end by 2 bases, with 5 bases between. CDR3 sequence (DNA): TGTGCCAGCAGCTTAGGAGAAAACACTGAAGCTTTCTTT. Translated, it gives CASSLGENTEAFF.